This passage covers 18 T cell receptor beta chains from one sample sequenced in a study of tumor and adjacent non-tumor tissue in lung cancer. RNA was extracted from bulk tissue without any cell sorting. The normal lung tissue was taken more than 3 cm from the tumor edge. Three rounds of nested PCR, following a modified ARM-PCR protocol, produced the TCRbeta library. TCRdb reprocessed the multiplex PCR reads with MiXCR, giving one entry per CDR3 protein. Of 75,000 to 80,000 distinct CDR3 sequences detected, over 65% appear once; the ten largest clones hold around 40%. Sequences were obtained from distant non-tumor lung tissue. The receptor source for this set is a man between 65 and 85 years old with non-small cell lung cancer.

This clonotype has at least ten counts. The chain joins TRBV6-1 to TRBJ1-4; perhaps TRBD1 as D (5 bases). This CDR3 region has 14 residues. V lost 7 bases to trimming and J lost 2 bases, with 11 bases between them. CDR1 is MNHNS, CDR2 SASEGT, per germline. CDR3 region: CASILEGTNEKLFF. CDR3 nucleotide sequence: TGTGCCAGCATCCTGGAGGGGACTAATGAAAAACTGTTTTTT.

As regards this clonotype: A much bigger clone sits one base away, suggesting this may be a read error. This chain joins TRBV7-9 and TRBJ1-5; D possibly corresponds to TRBD1 (6 bases). There are 14 residues in the CDR3. Germline CDR1 is SEHNR and CDR2 is FQNEAQ (reference sequence). DNA for the CDR3: TGTGCCAGCAGCCACGGGGGGCTCTATCAGCCCCAGCGTTTT. Translated, it gives CASSHGGLYQPQRF.

About this clonotype itself: The CDR3 does not end in the conserved phenylalanine or tryptophan, so this is likely a read error. J is TRBJ1-1 and V is TRBV28, with 11 bases lining up with TRBD1. Per the germline V gene, CDR1 is MDHEN and CDR2 is SYDVKM. V gave up 2 bases and J gave up 5 bases; unmatched junction bases: 10. CDR3 size: 17 residues. The CDR3 DNA follows: TGTGCCAGCAGTTTAAGGGACAGGGGGATGGTGCGTACTGAAGCTTTCTCT. Amino acids: CASSLRDRGMVRTEAFS.

Written as DNA, the CDR3 is TGCAGCGAACTAGGGACAGGGCGAACTAACTATGGCTACACCTTC. It is translated as CSELGTGRTNYGYTF. The chain combines TRBV29-1 with TRBJ1-2, with 9 bases aligning to TRBD1. The J segment lost 0 bases and the V segment lost 7 bases, leaving 9 bases of the junction unmatched. Germline V gene sequence: CDR1 SQVTM, CDR2 ANQGSEA. CDR3 length: 15 residues.

Of note for this clonotype: This may come from a read error, since a much larger clone is one base off. The chain joins TRBV5-4 to TRBJ2-3, with 13 bases lining up with TRBD2. This CDR3 is 17 amino acids long. In germline, CDR1 is SGHNT, CDR2 YYREEE (reference sequence). CDR3 nucleotide sequence: TGTGCCTGCAGCTTCAATGCCGGGACTAGCGGGGCAGATACGCAGTATTTT. Residues: CACSFNAGTSGADTQYF.

A note on this clonotype: Germline is not matched at one junction end, which may reflect a read error. This chain connects TRBV11-2 to TRBJ1-1; tentatively, D is TRBD1 (5 bases). The germline V gene has CDR1 SGHAT and CDR2 FQNNGV. CDR3 size: 13 residues. CDR3 in DNA: TGTGCCTGCAGCACGGGACCCAACACTGAAGCTTTCTTT. This codes for CACSTGPNTEAFF.

V usage is TRBV4-2 and J usage is TRBJ2-3; maybe TRBD1 (5 bases). The CDR3 totals 15 residues. In germline, CDR1 is LGHNA, CDR2 YNFKEQ. The V gene lost 1 base and the J gene lost 2 bases, with 10 bases spanning the gap. In DNA, the CDR3 is TGTGCCAGCAGCCAAGCAGACAGAATCACAGATACGCAGTATTTT. It yields the protein CASSQADRITDTQYF.

The chain couples TRBV10-3 to TRBJ1-2; perhaps TRBD1 as D (5 bases). The CDR3 has 17 amino acids. Per the germline V gene, CDR1 is ENHRY and CDR2 is SYGVKD. V shed 0 bases and J shed 3 bases, with 17 bases lying between them. CDR3 sequence: CAISESVEGTEDYGYTF. The CDR3 bases are TGTGCCATCAGTGAGTCGGTGGAGGGGACGGAGGACTATGGCTACACCTTC.

This chain links TRBV10-3 with TRBJ2-2, with D uncertain. V dropped 0 bases and J dropped 4 bases, with 9 bases sitting between them. Germline V gene data show CDR1 as ENHRY and CDR2 as SYGVKD. This CDR3 comprises 15 residues. The CDR3 DNA follows: TGTGCCATCAGTGAGTCATCGGTGTCCACCGGGGAGCTGTTTTTT. This translates into CAISESSVSTGELFF.

Details on this clonotype: A much larger clone differs by one base, so this may be a read error. The chain has TRBV20-1 and TRBJ2-6, with TRBD1 matching 9 bases. Germline lookup yields CDR1 DFQATT and CDR2 SNEGSKA (reference sequence). The CDR3 consists of 14 residues. The CDR3 DNA is TGCAGTGCCCCACAGGGGGCTGGGGACAACGTCCTGACTTTC. Translation gives CSAPQGAGDNVLTF.

Notes on this clonotype: A junction boundary mismatches the germline segment, possibly from a read error. The V gene is TRBV6-5, the J gene TRBJ2-7, with 7 positions matching TRBD1. The germline V gene has CDR1 MNHEY and CDR2 SVGAGI. This CDR3 contains 13 residues. CDR3 residues: CASRFHRGGSIGF. In DNA, the CDR3 is TGTGCCAGCAGATTCCACAGGGGTGGATCTATTGGCTTC.

Of note for this clonotype: This likely comes from a read error, as the CDR3 has no conserved phenylalanine or tryptophan at its end. The CDR3: CVSSPQHGDAGELFI. CDR3 sequence (DNA): TGTGTCAGCAGTCCCCAACATGGGGACGCCGGGGAGCTGTTTATT. The chain joins TRBV12-3 or TRBV12-4 to TRBJ2-2; D assignment may be TRBD1 or TRBD2 (5 bases each). The CDR3 runs 15 residues.

With respect to this clonotype: At one of its ends the junction is not consistent with the germline gene, which may arise from a read error. The chain has TRBV6-5 and TRBJ1-1; D gene unclear. The CDR3 sequence is 15 residues long. Germline CDR1 is MNHEY and CDR2 is SVGAGI. CDR3 coding DNA: TGTGCCAGCAGTTACTCGCCCCGGAGGAACAATGAAGCTCTCTTT. Protein: CASSYSPRRNNEALF.

This clonotype appeared a single time. Germline is not matched at one junction end, which may reflect a read error. The V and J genes are TRBV12-3 or TRBV12-4 and TRBJ2-5; D not resolved. The CDR3 is 11 amino acids. The CDR3 here is CANSFQEIQYF. The CDR3 DNA follows: TGTGCCAACAGTTTCCAAGAGATCCAGTACTTC.

To note about this clonotype: The junction departs from the called germline gene at one end, perhaps through a read error. V gene TRBV6-5 combines with J gene TRBJ2-7; D not resolved. CDR1 is MNHEY, CDR2 SVGAGI, per germline. The CDR3 is made up of 13 amino acids. The CDR3 sequence is CASTYDGYYEQYF. The DNA for the CDR3 is TGTGCCAGCACTTACGACGGATATTACGAGCAGTACTTC.

This clonotype was seen many times. The V and J genes are TRBV5-5 and TRBJ1-5, with D possibly matching TRBD1 (5 bases). The CDR3 length is 17 residues. Trimming left V 4 bases short and J 0 bases short, with 17 bases between. Germline V gene lookup returns CDR1 SGHKS and CDR2 YYEKEE (reference sequence). CDR3 sequence (DNA): TGTGCCAGCAGCACTTATTGGACAACGAATAGCAATCAGCCCCAGCATTTT. This sequence encodes CASSTYWTTNSNQPQHF.

The CDR3 nucleotides read TGCGCCAGCAGCCAGGATCTAGCGGGAGGCCCAGATAATCAGTATTTT. Protein product: CASSQDLAGGPDNQYF. The chain is built from TRBV4-3 and TRBJ2-3; 11 positions match TRBD2. V shed 3 bases and J 12 bases; nucleotides not matched to a gene: 14. The germline V gene encodes CDR1 LGHNA and CDR2 YSLEER. CDR3 length: 16 residues.

The J gene is TRBJ1-1, the V gene TRBV11-1, with 7 bases lining up with TRBD1. Germline values: CDR1 SGHAT, CDR2 FQDESV (reference sequence). The CDR3 spans 16 residues. With 6 bases clipped from V and 12 bases from J, the junction kept 22 bases outside the gene matches. The chain's CDR3 is CASRVRDRTLNTDPFF. DNA for the CDR3: TGTGCCAGCAGAGTCCGGGACAGAACCCTGAACACTGATCCTTTCTTT.